The 8 T cell receptor beta chains below were found in one sample sequenced in a study of STAT5B mutations in CD4+ large granular lymphocyte leukemia. TCRdb keeps only in-frame clones here, not all; method: immunoSEQ multiplex PCR. Counted here are approximately 32,000 clones, more than 55% occurring once; the ten biggest clones make up under 3.5%. The sample was CD4+ T cells from blood buffy coats. These receptors all come from a human donor in good health.

The chain employs TRBV5-1 and TRBJ2-2; 7 bases line up with TRBD1. Unmatched junction bases numbered 6, after V lost 0 bases and J lost 4 bases. CDR3 length: 16 residues. Germline CDR1 is SGHRS and CDR2 is YFSETQ. CDR3 sequence reads: CASSLGRGGGTGELFF. CDR3 in DNA: TGCGCCAGCAGCTTGGGCAGAGGGGGCGGCACCGGGGAGCTGTTTTTT.

This clone has just a few counts. This chain uses TRBV9 with TRBJ1-3; D is possibly TRBD1 (5 bases). CDR3 length: 18 residues. Between the trimmed V and J ends, which lost 0 bases and 0 bases, there was a span of 16 bases. Germline assignment: CDR1 SGDLS and CDR2 YYNGEE. CDR3 bases: TGTGCCAGCAGCGTAGCGACGGGCAGGGCCTACTCTGGAAACACCATATATTTT. It yields the protein CASSVATGRAYSGNTIYF. Complete variable domain (other parts from reference TRBV9 and TRBJ1-3): DSGVTQTPKHLITATGQRVTLRCSPRSGDLSVYWYQQSLDQGLQFLIQYYNGEERAKGNILERFSAQQFPDLHSELNLSSLELGDSALYFCASSVATGRAYSGNTIYFGEGSWLTVV.

V is TRBV23-1 and J is TRBJ1-1, with D possibly TRBD1 on 6 matching bases. TRBV23-1 counts as an open reading frame of uncertain function. The ends were cut back, 2 bases at V and 1 base at J, with 11 bases in the middle. The CDR3 totals 15 residues. In DNA, the CDR3 is TGCGCCAGCAGTCAAAGGACAGAGAAGAACACTGAAGCTTTCTTT. Residues: CASSQRTEKNTEAFF.

The chain carries TRBV18 and TRBJ2-7; perhaps TRBD1 as D (6 bases). The germline gives CDR1 KGHSH, CDR2 LQKENI. The germline V and J ends were trimmed by 2 bases and 2 bases, with 10 bases remaining between them. The CDR3 loop spans 14 amino acids. The CDR3 coding sequence is TGTGCCAGCTCACCAGGAACAGGGACCTACGAGCAGTACTTC. Amino acids: CASSPGTGTYEQYF.

This clone was picked up a small number of times. The chain has TRBV4-2 and TRBJ2-5; 8 bases map to TRBD2. The trim removed 3 bases at V and 5 bases at J, leaving 11 bases unmatched. The germline V gene encodes CDR1 LGHNA and CDR2 YNFKEQ. This CDR3 region has 16 residues. CDR3 protein: CASSQGTSSTWETQYF. The CDR3 coding sequence is TGTGCCAGCAGCCAGGGGACTAGTTCTACATGGGAGACCCAGTACTTC.

The genes are TRBV6-6 and TRBJ1-5; D ambiguous. CDR1 and CDR2 (germline): MNHNY, SVGAGI (reference sequence). The V end lost 8 bases, the J end lost 8 bases, and 16 bases lay between the germline ends. The CDR3 is 13 amino acids. The CDR3 here is CASQDRLKEPQHF. The CDR3 region has the DNA TGTGCCAGCCAGGACCGCCTTAAAGAGCCCCAGCATTTT.

In its sample, this clone was seen a few times. The rearrangement links TRBV6-5 to TRBJ1-5; possible D gene TRBD1, 6 bases. The CDR3 totals 14 residues. Germline V gives CDR1 MNHEY, CDR2 SVGAGI. V lost 5 bases and J 7 bases, leaving 15 bases between the germline ends. Here the CDR3 DNA reads TGTGCCAGCAGTCGGACAGTACGGACACAGCCCCAGCATTTT. Translated, it gives CASSRTVRTQPQHF.

This clone was seen a single time. The V and J genes are TRBV28 and TRBJ2-6; D may be TRBD1 (6 bases). CDR1 is MDHEN, CDR2 SYDVKM, per germline. CDR3 length: 16 amino acids. The ends were cut back, 6 bases at V and 0 bases at J, with 12 bases in the middle. As DNA, the CDR3 is TGTGCCAGCAGATCGACAGGCTACTCTGGGGCCAACGTCCTGACTTTC. This translates into CASRSTGYSGANVLTF. Looking up the rest from reference TRBV28 and TRBJ2-6 gives the full variable domain: DVKVTQSSRYLVKRTGEKVFLECVQDMDHENMFWYRQDPGLGLRLIYFSYDVKMKEKGDIPEGYSVSREKKERFSLILESASTNQTSMYLCASRSTGYSGANVLTFGAGSRLTVL.